This T cell receptor beta chain originates from a study of response to subunit inactivated influenza vaccine (dated by TCRdb to 2017 to 2018). For the study in its entirety: To follow how T cells responded to a trivalent subunit inactivated influenza vaccine, the researchers relied on deep quantitative profiling of the T cell receptor repertoire. Study-wide conclusions, independent of this receptor: It was suggested by the authors that each seasonal influenza vaccination may recruit only a limited number of new T cells.

On this clonotype: This receptor's antigen is unknown. No base qualities exist here, and no much larger clone lies one base off it.

The receptor library was made with RT-PCR. Sequencing was performed on an Illumina HiSeq 2500. TCRdb reran the public reads through fastp at Q25 and MiXCR, keeping productive beta chains. Rows with one shared CDR3 protein collapse into an entry with the most common genes and DNA. The table for this sample lists roughly 630,000 distinct CDR3 sequences; less than 15% of them were counted only once. The top ten clonotypes cover 7.6% of the sample. Reading from cysteine to phenylalanine, the CDR3 counts 14 amino acids. The read is trimmed to its CDR3 DNA, 42 bases read in frame from base 1. CDR1 and CDR2 are drawn from the germline V gene: MNHNS, SASEGT. Cut back by 3 bases and 5 bases, the V and J ends lie 10 bases apart.

This clonotype was sampled from a man aged 45-65 years who received an inactivated influenza vaccine. Donor details come from another sample of the same person, matched by shared clones. Sequenced material: PBMCs from blood, taken roughly 15 days before vaccination. This chain joins TRBV6-1 to TRBJ1-4; too little of a D gene remains to name it. The DNA is as follows: TGTGCCAGCAGTGACCTTTCGGGGAATGAAAAACTGTTTTTT. It is translated as CASSDLSGNEKLFF.